The count of the clone carrying this T cell receptor (beta chain) is one. Its antigen is as yet unknown. The sample belongs to a study of tumor-infiltrating lymphocytes in localized non-small cell lung cancer. In the study overall: Several tumor histologies, both smoking statuses, and some post-neoadjuvant chemotherapy samples were included.

Study-wide findings and caveats: No T-cell fraction difference was seen between IM1 and IM2 tumors. Only some patients had TCR sequencing, depending on available tissue. Each assay used a separate piece of the same tissue.

Profiled with immunoSEQ multiplex PCR; TCRdb holds only in-frame clones, not every one. The table has some 15,000 clones, 80% to 90% seen once; the top ten hold over 15%. The sequenced sample was lung tumor tissue. The receptor was isolated from a human donor with non-small cell lung cancer.

The CDR3 region has the DNA TGTGCCAGTAGTGGCAGAGGGACTAGTAGGCAGTGGCAGTTCTTC. Protein sequence: CASSGRGTSRQWQFF. The chain carries TRBV19 and TRBJ2-1; 8 nucleotides align to TRBD2. V gave up 5 bases and J gave up 12 bases; unmatched junction bases: 15. This CDR3 has 15 residues. CDR1 LNHDA and CDR2 SQIVND come from the germline V gene (reference sequence).